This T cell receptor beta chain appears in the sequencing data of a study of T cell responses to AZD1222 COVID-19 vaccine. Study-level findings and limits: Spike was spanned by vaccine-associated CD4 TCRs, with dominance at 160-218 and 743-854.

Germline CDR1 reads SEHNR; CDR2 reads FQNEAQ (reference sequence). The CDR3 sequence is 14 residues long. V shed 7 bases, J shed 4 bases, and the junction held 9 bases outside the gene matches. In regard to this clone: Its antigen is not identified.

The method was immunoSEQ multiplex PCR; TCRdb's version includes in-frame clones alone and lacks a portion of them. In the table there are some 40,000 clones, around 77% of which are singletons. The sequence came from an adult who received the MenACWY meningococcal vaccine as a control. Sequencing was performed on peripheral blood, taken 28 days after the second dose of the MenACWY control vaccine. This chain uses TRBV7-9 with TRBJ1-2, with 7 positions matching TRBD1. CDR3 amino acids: CASIPQGSPYGYTF. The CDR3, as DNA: TGTGCCAGCATCCCACAGGGGTCTCCCTATGGCTACACCTTC.